This T cell receptor beta chain was sequenced in a study of control samples from healthy donors and cancer patients. The table came from immunoSEQ multiplex PCR; TCRdb's copy has only in-frame clones and leaves some out. The profile shows 90,000 to 100,000 clones, less than 90% of them singletons. This CDR3 contains 11 residues. Trimming removed 5 bases at V and 8 bases at J, with 9 bases between. CDR1 and CDR2 (germline): SNHLY, FYNNEI. The gene calls are TRBV2 and TRBJ1-1, with D maybe TRBD1 (6 bases). This TCR was recovered from a woman aged 70-85 years in good health. Sequencing input: blood. CDR3 DNA sequence: TGTGCCAGCAGTAATACAGGGGAAGCTTTCTTT. This codes for CASSNTGEAFF.